A single sample is the source of the 28 T cell receptor beta chains below, sequenced in a study of early T cells in non-severe SARS-CoV-2 infection (dated by TCRdb to about 2021). Library prep was done by 5' RACE. Sequenced on a NextSeq 500. TCRdb reanalyzed the raw reads on its own, using fastp at Q25 for trimming and MiXCR for clone calling, and kept in-frame beta chains. Entries are consolidated by CDR3 protein sequence, retaining the most common genes and DNA. The sample has about 97,000 distinct CDR3 sequences on record, about an eighth of them singletons. The ten largest clonotypes hold approximately 6% of the sample. The sequenced material came from whole blood. These receptor sequences come from an adult who was a healthcare worker with PCR-confirmed SARS-CoV-2 infection or an uninfected control (not recorded which).

The table lists this clonotype with many counts. This rearrangement joins TRBV9 to TRBJ1-1; 7 bases agree with TRBD1. The CDR3 extends over 15 amino acids. V dropped 5 bases and J dropped 1; count of bases not matched to a gene: 8. Germline V gene sequence: CDR1 SGDLS, CDR2 YYNGEE. The CDR3 reads CASSGYRGANTEAFF. In nucleotides, the CDR3 is TGTGCCAGCAGTGGGTACAGGGGCGCGAACACTGAAGCTTTCTTT.

The V call is TRBV7-2, the J call TRBJ2-7; TRBD2 is a possible D gene (5 bases). V was cut by 3 bases and J by 6 bases, with 12 bases left in between. The CDR3 runs to 13 residues. Germline V lookup: CDR1 SGHTA, CDR2 FQGNSA. Here the CDR3 DNA reads TGTGCCAGCAGCTTCGGCGCGGGTACCGAGCAGTACTTC. It encodes CASSFGAGTEQYF. Full variable domain (remainder filled in from reference TRBV7-2 and TRBJ2-7): GAGVSQSPSNKVTEKGKDVELRCDPISGHTALYWYRQSLGQGLEFLIYFQGNSAPDKSGLPSDRFSAERTGGSVSTLTIQRTQQEDSAVYLCASSFGAGTEQYFGPGTRLTVT.

The V and J genes are TRBV12-3 or TRBV12-4 and TRBJ2-7; TRBD1 matches 7 bases. The CDR3 totals 13 residues. The V and J ends lost 5 bases and 5 bases, in that order; junction bases with no gene match: 6. The chain's CDR3 is CASSRTGADEQYF. In nucleotides, the CDR3 is TGTGCCAGCAGTCGCACAGGGGCGGACGAGCAGTACTTC.

This clonotype was recorded many times. The V and J genes are TRBV20-1 and TRBJ1-2; the D is unclear. V lost 2 bases to trimming and J lost 3 bases, with 7 bases between them. Germline V CDR1 and CDR2: DFQATT, SNEGSKA (reference sequence). The length of the CDR3 is 12 residues. The CDR3 loop is CSARTGYYGYTF. For the CDR3, the DNA is TGCAGTGCTAGAACGGGATACTATGGCTACACCTTC.

This clonotype was counted only a few times. The V and J genes are TRBV18 and TRBJ2-4; 9 nucleotides match TRBD1. This CDR3 is built from 19 residues. The V segment lost 4 bases and the J segment 3 bases; nucleotides outside the gene matches: 16. Germline V lookup: CDR1 KGHSH, CDR2 LQKENI. The CDR3 here is CASSLPGQGRDLDKNIQYF. The CDR3 bases are TGTGCCAGCTCACTTCCGGGACAGGGACGAGATTTGGACAAAAACATTCAGTACTTC.

The chain is built from TRBV10-3 and TRBJ2-2; D may be TRBD1 (6 bases). Germline V gene data show CDR1 as ENHRY and CDR2 as SYGVKD. V was clipped by 4 bases and J by 8 bases, with 11 bases between them. This CDR3 is 13 amino acids long. In DNA, the CDR3 is TGTGCCATCAGTGTTTCCGGGACAGGGGAGCTGTTTTTT. This gives the protein CAISVSGTGELFF.

The chain carries TRBV28 and TRBJ2-1, with 9 bases aligning to TRBD1. This CDR3 region has 14 residues. After removal of 6 bases from V and 7 bases from J, the junction contained 7 bases not matched to a gene. Germline V gene data show CDR1 as MDHEN and CDR2 as SYDVKM. CDR3 DNA: TGTGCCAGCAGGGACAGGGGAATCAGTAATGAGCAGTTCTTC. It codes for CASRDRGISNEQFF.

This clonotype showed up just once. The chain combines TRBV11-2 with TRBJ2-1; 7 nucleotides agree with TRBD2. The CDR3 extends over 16 amino acids. Trimming at V came to 2 bases and at J to 4 bases, leaving 8 bases not matched to a gene. Germline values: CDR1 SGHAT, CDR2 FQNNGV. For the CDR3, the DNA is TGTGCCAGCAGCTTAAGGGGAACTAGCGTGTACAATGAGCAGTTCTTC. It translates to CASSLRGTSVYNEQFF.

This clonotype came up many times. The chain links TRBV5-1 to TRBJ2-3; the D call may be TRBD1 or TRBD2 (5 bases each). Trimming removed 4 bases from V and 0 bases from J, with 12 bases in between. This CDR3 has 15 residues. Germline CDR1 SGHRS, CDR2 YFSETQ. Here the CDR3 DNA reads TGCGCCAGCAGCCGTCGGGACGGTAGCACAGATACGCAGTATTTT. This translates into CASSRRDGSTDTQYF.

In this sample, this clonotype turned up a few times. The rearrangement links TRBV12-5 to TRBJ2-4; D might be TRBD1 (5 bases). Germline V lookup: CDR1 LGHNT, CDR2 FRNRAP. The CDR3 spans 15 residues. V gave up 6 bases and J gave up 0 bases, with 12 bases separating them. This CDR3 reads CASGAGYTAKNIQYF. CDR3 nucleotides: TGTGCTAGTGGGGCAGGGTATACAGCCAAAAACATTCAGTACTTC.

This clonotype was detected a few times. The rearrangement uses TRBV7-9 and TRBJ2-4, with TRBD1 matching 8 bases. The V gene's germline CDR1 is SEHNR and CDR2 FQNEAQ (reference sequence). The CDR3 has 14 amino acids. The junction had 7 bases not matched to a gene; V was cut back by 3 bases and J by 9 bases. The CDR3 spells CASSLRDRSSIQYF. The CDR3 bases are TGTGCCAGCAGCTTGAGGGACAGGAGTTCCATTCAGTACTTC.

The chain carries TRBV18 and TRBJ2-4; TRBD2 matches 12 bases. CDR1 and CDR2 from the germline V gene are KGHSH and LQKENI. The CDR3 is 16 residues long. V shed 1 base, J shed 8 bases, and the junction held 6 bases outside the gene matches. In DNA, the CDR3 is TGTGCCAGCTCACCACGGACGACTAGCGGGAGAGACATTCAGTACTTC. This sequence encodes CASSPRTTSGRDIQYF.

A few counts support this clonotype. The V gene is TRBV20-1, the J gene TRBJ1-3; D is uncertain. This CDR3 has 13 amino acids. V lost 3 bases and J 0 bases, leaving 6 bases between the germline ends. CDR1 and CDR2 from the germline V gene are DFQATT and SNEGSKA (reference sequence). CDR3 in amino acids: CSASISSGNTIYF. Written as DNA, the CDR3 is TGCAGTGCTAGTATCAGCTCTGGAAACACCATATATTTT.

This clonotype occurred a few times. The V call is TRBV12-3 or TRBV12-4, the J call TRBJ2-3; a weak D match, TRBD2 (5 bases). The CDR3 has 16 residues. Trimming took off 7 bases at V and 4 bases at J, with 21 bases between the two ends. CDR3 residues: CASTLTPLVGADTQYF. The CDR3 region has the DNA TGTGCCAGCACCCTAACCCCCCTCGTGGGAGCAGATACGCAGTATTTT.

Comments on this clonotype: Because the CDR3 is missing its conserved closing phenylalanine or tryptophan, this is likely a read error. V usage is TRBV12-3 or TRBV12-4 and J usage is TRBJ2-7; D is unclear. The CDR3 totals 11 residues. V was clipped by 1 base and J by 6 bases, with 4 bases between them. The CDR3 reads CASSLGPEQYC. CDR3 nucleotide sequence: TGTGCCAGCAGTTTAGGACCCGAGCAGTACTGC.

This clonotype was seen ten or more times. The V call is TRBV7-9, the J call TRBJ2-5, with no clear D. V was shortened by 2 bases and J by 2 bases, with 6 bases between the two germline ends. CDR1 and CDR2 (germline): SEHNR, FQNEAQ (reference sequence). This CDR3 spans 13 amino acids. CDR3 nucleotide sequence: TGTGCCAGCAGCTTATTGGGGCAAGAGACCCAGTACTTC. Translating gives CASSLLGQETQYF.

The sample holds many counts of this clonotype. V and J are TRBV5-1 and TRBJ2-3; D is undetermined. Trimming removed 4 bases from V and 6 bases from J, with 15 bases in between. This CDR3 is built from 14 residues. Germline loops: CDR1 SGHRS, CDR2 YFSETQ. CDR3 in amino acids: CASSPGRYDDTQYF. CDR3 coding DNA: TGCGCCAGCAGCCCCGGACGGTATGATGATACGCAGTATTTT.

This clonotype was picked up one time. A clone one base away is much larger, so this may be a read error. V and J are TRBV27 and TRBJ1-1, with TRBD1 matching 8 bases. This CDR3 is 16 amino acids long. The V gene's germline CDR1 is MNHEY and CDR2 SMNVEV (reference sequence). V was pared by 8 bases and J by 4 bases, with 15 bases of the junction left unmatched. CDR3 amino acids: CASCRTYRGVVTEAFF. DNA for the CDR3: TGTGCCAGCTGTCGAACCTACAGGGGGGTGGTCACTGAAGCTTTCTTT.

V is TRBV15 and J is TRBJ2-7; no definite D call. CDR1 LNHNV and CDR2 YYDKDF come from the germline V gene (reference sequence). Deletions cut 3 bases from V and 6 bases from J, with 9 bases between. This CDR3 has 12 amino acids. DNA of the CDR3: TGTGCCACCAGCAGGGACGGCAGCGAGCAGTACTTC. Protein product: CATSRDGSEQYF.

The table lists this clonotype with many counts. The chain uses TRBV12-5 and TRBJ2-1; D remains unclear. Germline V gene lookup returns CDR1 LGHNT and CDR2 FRNRAP. The V end lost 5 bases, the J end lost 4 bases, and 15 bases lay between the germline ends. This CDR3 has 15 residues. Written as DNA, the CDR3 is TGTGCTAGTGGTCGTGTCAGAGGTCAGTACAATGAGCAGTTCTTC. Its protein product is CASGRVRGQYNEQFF. Full variable domain (rest looked up from reference TRBV12-5 and TRBJ2-1): DARVTQTPRHKVTEMGQEVTMRCQPILGHNTVFWYRQTMMQGLELLAYFRNRAPLDDSGMPKDRFSAEMPDATLATLKIQPSEPRDSAVYFCASGRVRGQYNEQFFGPGTRLTVL.

In its sample, this clonotype ranks as medium-sized. This chain connects TRBV28 to TRBJ1-1, with 10 positions matching TRBD1. The V and J ends lost 11 bases and 5 bases, in that order; junction bases with no gene match: 17. CDR1 and CDR2 from the germline V gene are MDHEN and SYDVKM. This CDR3 comprises 16 residues. Here the CDR3 reads CACRGGTGDVGTEAFF. The DNA of the CDR3 is TGTGCCTGTCGGGGGGGGACAGGGGATGTTGGGACTGAAGCTTTCTTT.

This clonotype has at least ten counts. This chain links TRBV20-1 with TRBJ2-3; 7 nucleotides align to TRBD2. The CDR3 extends over 12 amino acids. V lost 4 bases, J lost 6 bases, and 4 bases stayed unmatched. Germline loops: CDR1 DFQATT, CDR2 SNEGSKA (reference sequence). CDR3 bases: TGCAGTGCTAATCTCGGGGGGGATACGCAGTATTTT. Translation gives CSANLGGDTQYF.

This clonotype showed up many times. This sequence joins TRBV20-1 and TRBJ1-2; weak D call: TRBD1 (6 bases). This CDR3 has 15 residues. The ends were cut back, 1 base at V and 5 bases at J, with 17 bases in the middle. CDR1 and CDR2 from the germline V gene are DFQATT and SNEGSKA (reference sequence). The CDR3 is CSARGAGTGQYGYTF. The CDR3 DNA sequence: TGCAGTGCTAGAGGTGCCGGGACGGGACAATATGGCTACACCTTC.

This clonotype was seen repeatedly, ten times or more. The chain links TRBV28 to TRBJ1-1; 8 nucleotides match TRBD1. This CDR3 has 14 residues. The germline CDR1 and CDR2 sequences are MDHEN and SYDVKM. V was clipped by 3 bases and J by 1 base; unmatched bases: 1. CDR3 DNA: TGTGCCAGCAGTTTCCAGGGGGCGAACACTGAAGCTTTCTTT. It codes for CASSFQGANTEAFF.

This clonotype showed up just a few times. The CDR3 reads CASSPWLAADTQYF. In DNA form, the CDR3 reads TGTGCCAGCAGTCCCTGGCTAGCGGCAGATACGCAGTATTTT. This rearrangement joins TRBV2 to TRBJ2-3; 7 bases map to TRBD2. With 5 bases clipped from V and 4 bases from J, the junction kept 6 bases outside the gene matches. The length of the CDR3 is 14 residues. The germline gives CDR1 SNHLY, CDR2 FYNNEI.

The CDR3 sequence is CASSLGPKGRRETQYF. The CDR3 bases are TGTGCCAGCAGCTTGGGTCCTAAGGGGAGGCGAGAGACCCAGTACTTC. The chain links TRBV5-4 to TRBJ2-5; possible D gene TRBD2, 6 bases. Per germline, CDR1 SGHNT and CDR2 YYREEE (reference sequence). The CDR3 is made up of 16 amino acids. The germline V and J ends were trimmed by 0 bases and 4 bases, with 16 bases remaining between them.

This clonotype was detected many times. The CDR3 DNA follows: TGTGCCAGCAGCTGGACAGGGGGCACTGAAGCTTTCTTT. Protein product: CASSWTGGTEAFF. The V call is TRBV5-6, the J call TRBJ1-1; 10 positions agree with TRBD1. In germline, CDR1 is SGHDT, CDR2 YYEEEE. Losses at the gene ends were 3 bases for V and 4 bases for J; bases not matched to a gene: 0. The CDR3 contains 13 residues.

In this sample, this clonotype turned up many times. CDR3 region: CASSSPGQYNEQFF. DNA for the CDR3: TGTGCCAGCAGCTCGCCGGGACAATACAATGAGCAGTTCTTC. The J gene is TRBJ2-1, the V gene TRBV7-9; a weak D match, TRBD1 (6 bases). The V gene's germline CDR1 is SEHNR and CDR2 FQNEAQ (reference sequence). Deletions cut 4 bases from V and 4 bases from J, with 11 bases between. The CDR3 sequence is 14 residues long.